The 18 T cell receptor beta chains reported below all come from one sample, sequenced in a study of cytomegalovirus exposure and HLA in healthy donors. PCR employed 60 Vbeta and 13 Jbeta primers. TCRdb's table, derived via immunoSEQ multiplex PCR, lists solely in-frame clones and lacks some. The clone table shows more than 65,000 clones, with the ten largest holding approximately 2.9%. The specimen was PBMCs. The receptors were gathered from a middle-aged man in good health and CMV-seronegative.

The chain's CDR3 is CASSSTDYGYTF. CDR3 nucleotides: TGTGCCAGCAGTTCGACAGACTATGGCTACACCTTC. The chain has TRBV28 and TRBJ1-2; D is possibly TRBD1 (5 bases). The germline V gene encodes CDR1 MDHEN and CDR2 SYDVKM. The V gene lost 4 bases and the J gene lost 3 bases, with 6 bases spanning the gap. The CDR3 totals 12 residues.

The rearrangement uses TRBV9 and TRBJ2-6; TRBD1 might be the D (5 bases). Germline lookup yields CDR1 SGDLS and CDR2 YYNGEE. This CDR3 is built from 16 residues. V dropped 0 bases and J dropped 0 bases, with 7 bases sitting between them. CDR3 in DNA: TGTGCCAGCAGCGTAGGACAGAACTCTGGGGCCAACGTCCTGACTTTC. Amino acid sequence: CASSVGQNSGANVLTF. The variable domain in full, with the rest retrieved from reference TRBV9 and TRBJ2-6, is DSGVTQTPKHLITATGQRVTLRCSPRSGDLSVYWYQQSLDQGLQFLIQYYNGEERAKGNILERFSAQQFPDLHSELNLSSLELGDSALYFCASSVGQNSGANVLTFGAGSRLTVL.

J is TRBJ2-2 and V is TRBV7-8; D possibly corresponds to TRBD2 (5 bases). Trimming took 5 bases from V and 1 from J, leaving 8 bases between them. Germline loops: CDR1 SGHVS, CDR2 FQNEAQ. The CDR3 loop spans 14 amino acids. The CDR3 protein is CASSRSENTGELFF. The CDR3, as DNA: TGTGCCAGCAGCCGTAGCGAGAACACCGGGGAGCTGTTTTTT.

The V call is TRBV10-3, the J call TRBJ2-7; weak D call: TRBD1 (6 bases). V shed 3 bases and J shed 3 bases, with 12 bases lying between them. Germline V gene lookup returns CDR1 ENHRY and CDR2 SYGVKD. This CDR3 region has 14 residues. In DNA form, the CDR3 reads TGTGCCATCAGTGATAGCGCAGGGGACTACGAGCAGTACTTC. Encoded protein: CAISDSAGDYEQYF.

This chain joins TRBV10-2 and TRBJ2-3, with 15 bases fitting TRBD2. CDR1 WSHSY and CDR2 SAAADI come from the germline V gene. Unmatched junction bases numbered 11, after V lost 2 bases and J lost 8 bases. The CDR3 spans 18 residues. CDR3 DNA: TGCGCCAGCAGTGAGATAAAACGGACTAGCGGGGGGGCCTTTACGCAGTATTTT. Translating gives CASSEIKRTSGGAFTQYF.

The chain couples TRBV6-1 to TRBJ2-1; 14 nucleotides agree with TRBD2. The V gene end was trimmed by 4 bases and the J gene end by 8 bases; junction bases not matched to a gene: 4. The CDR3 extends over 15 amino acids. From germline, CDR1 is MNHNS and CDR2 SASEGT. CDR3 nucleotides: TGTGCCAGCAGTGGACTAGCGGGGGGGGAGGATGAGCAGTTCTTC. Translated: CASSGLAGGEDEQFF.

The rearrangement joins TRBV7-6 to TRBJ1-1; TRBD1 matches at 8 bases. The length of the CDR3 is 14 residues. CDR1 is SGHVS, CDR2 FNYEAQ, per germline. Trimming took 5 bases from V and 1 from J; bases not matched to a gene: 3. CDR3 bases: TGTGCCAGCAGCACGGACAGGGCGAACACTGAAGCTTTCTTT. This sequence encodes CASSTDRANTEAFF.

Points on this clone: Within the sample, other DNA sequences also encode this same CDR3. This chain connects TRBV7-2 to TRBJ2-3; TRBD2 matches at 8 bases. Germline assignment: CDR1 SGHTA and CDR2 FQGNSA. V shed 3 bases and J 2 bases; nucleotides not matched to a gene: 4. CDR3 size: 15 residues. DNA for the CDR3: TGTGCCAGCAGCTTGCGCGGGGGGTCCACAGATACGCAGTATTTT. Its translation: CASSLRGGSTDTQYF.

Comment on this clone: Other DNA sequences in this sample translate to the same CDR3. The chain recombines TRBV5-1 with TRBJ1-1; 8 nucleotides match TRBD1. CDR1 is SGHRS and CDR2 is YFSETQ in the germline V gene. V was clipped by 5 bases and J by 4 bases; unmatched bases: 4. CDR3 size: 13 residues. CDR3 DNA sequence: TGCGCCAGCAGTTCCGACAGGGGCACTGAAGCTTTCTTT. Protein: CASSSDRGTEAFF.

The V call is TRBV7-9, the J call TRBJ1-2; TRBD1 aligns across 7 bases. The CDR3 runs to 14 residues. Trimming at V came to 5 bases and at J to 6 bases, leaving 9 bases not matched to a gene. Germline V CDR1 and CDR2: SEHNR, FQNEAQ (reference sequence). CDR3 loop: CASSARQGNHGYTF. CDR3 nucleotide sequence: TGTGCCAGCAGCGCCCGACAGGGAAACCATGGCTACACCTTC.

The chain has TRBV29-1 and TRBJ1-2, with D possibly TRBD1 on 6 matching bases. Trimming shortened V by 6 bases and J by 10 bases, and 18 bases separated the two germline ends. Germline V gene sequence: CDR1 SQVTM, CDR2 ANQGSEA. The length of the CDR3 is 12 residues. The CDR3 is CSVQTGHEDYTF. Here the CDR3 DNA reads TGCAGCGTCCAAACGGGACACGAGGACTACACCTTC.

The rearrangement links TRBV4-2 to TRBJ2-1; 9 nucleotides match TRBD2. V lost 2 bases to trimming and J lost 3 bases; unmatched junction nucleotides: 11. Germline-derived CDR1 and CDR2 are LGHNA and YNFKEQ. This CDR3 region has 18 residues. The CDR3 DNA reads TGTGCCAGCAGCCAATACTTCGGCGGGGGGGGCAACTACAATGAGCAGTTCTTC. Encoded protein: CASSQYFGGGGNYNEQFF.

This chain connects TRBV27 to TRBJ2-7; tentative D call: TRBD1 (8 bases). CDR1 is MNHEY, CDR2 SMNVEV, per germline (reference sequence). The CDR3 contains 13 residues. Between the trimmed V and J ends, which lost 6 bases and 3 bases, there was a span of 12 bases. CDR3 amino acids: CASRGGTGYEQYF. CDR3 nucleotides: TGTGCCAGCAGGGGGGGGACAGGCTACGAGCAGTACTTC.

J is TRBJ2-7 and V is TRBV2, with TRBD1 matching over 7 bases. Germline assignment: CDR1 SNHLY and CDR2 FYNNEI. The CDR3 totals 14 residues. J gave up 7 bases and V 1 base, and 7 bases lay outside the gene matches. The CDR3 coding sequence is TGTGCCAGCAGTGAAGACAGGGGCGCACGGGAGCAGTACTTC. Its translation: CASSEDRGAREQYF.

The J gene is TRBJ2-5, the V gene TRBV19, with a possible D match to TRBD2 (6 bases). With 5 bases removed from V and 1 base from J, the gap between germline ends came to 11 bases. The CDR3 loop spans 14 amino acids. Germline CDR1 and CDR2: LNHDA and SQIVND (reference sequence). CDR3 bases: TGTGCCAGTAGTTTGGGACTGTCCCAAGAGACCCAGTACTTC. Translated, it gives CASSLGLSQETQYF.

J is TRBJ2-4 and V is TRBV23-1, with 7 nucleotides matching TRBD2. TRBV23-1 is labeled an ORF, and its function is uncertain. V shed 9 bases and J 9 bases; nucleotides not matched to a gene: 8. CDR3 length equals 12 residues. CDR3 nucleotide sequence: TGCGCCAGTAGGGAGGGCGTCGGCATTCAGTACTTC. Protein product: CASREGVGIQYF.

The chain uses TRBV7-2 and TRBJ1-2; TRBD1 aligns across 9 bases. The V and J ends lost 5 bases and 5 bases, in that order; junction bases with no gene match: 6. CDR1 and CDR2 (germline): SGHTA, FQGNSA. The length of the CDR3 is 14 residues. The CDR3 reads CASSPDRGYYGYTF. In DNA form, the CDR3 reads TGTGCCAGCAGCCCGGACAGGGGTTATTATGGCTACACCTTC.

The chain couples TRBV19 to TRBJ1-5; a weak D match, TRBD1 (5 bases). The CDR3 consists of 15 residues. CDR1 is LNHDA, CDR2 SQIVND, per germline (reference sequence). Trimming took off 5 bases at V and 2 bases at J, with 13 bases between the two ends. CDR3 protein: CASSSGTVGNQPQHF. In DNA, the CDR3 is TGTGCCAGTAGTTCCGGGACTGTGGGCAATCAGCCCCAGCATTTT.